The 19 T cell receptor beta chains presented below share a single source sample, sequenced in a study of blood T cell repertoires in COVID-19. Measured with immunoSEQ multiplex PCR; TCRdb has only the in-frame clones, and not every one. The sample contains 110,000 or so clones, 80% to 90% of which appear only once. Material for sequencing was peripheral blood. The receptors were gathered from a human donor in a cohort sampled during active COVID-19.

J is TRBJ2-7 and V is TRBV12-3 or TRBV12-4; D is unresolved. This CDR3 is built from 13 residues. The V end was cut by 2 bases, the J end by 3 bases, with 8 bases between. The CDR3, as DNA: TGTGCCAGCAGTTTATTCAGTTACTACGAGCAGTACTTC. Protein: CASSLFSYYEQYF.

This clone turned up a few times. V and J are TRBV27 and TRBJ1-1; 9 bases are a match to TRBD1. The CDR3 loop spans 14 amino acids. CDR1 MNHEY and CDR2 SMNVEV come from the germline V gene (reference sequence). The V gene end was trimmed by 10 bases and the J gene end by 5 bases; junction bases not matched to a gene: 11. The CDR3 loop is CATREGQGGTEAFF. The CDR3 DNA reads TGTGCCACCCGAGAGGGACAGGGCGGAACTGAAGCTTTCTTT.

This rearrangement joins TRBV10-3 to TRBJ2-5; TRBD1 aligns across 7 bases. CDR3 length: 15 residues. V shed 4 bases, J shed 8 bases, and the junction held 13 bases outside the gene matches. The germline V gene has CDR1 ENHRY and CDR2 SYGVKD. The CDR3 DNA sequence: TGTGCCATCAGTGGCGCTGGGGACAGCCTCTCTACCCAGTACTTC. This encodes CAISGAGDSLSTQYF.

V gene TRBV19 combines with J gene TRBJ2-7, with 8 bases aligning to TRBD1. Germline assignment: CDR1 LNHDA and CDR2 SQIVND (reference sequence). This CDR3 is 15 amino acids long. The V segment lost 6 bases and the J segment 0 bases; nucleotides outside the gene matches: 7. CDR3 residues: CASSPDRGASYEQYF. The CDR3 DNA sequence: TGTGCCAGTAGCCCTGACAGGGGAGCCTCCTACGAGCAGTACTTC.

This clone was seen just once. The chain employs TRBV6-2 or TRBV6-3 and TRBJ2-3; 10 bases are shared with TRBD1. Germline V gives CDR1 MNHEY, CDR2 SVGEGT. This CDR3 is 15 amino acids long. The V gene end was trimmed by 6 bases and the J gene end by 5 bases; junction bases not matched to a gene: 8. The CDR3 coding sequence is TGTGCCAGCAGCCCACGGGACAGGGGAGAAGATACGCAGTATTTT. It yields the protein CASSPRDRGEDTQYF.

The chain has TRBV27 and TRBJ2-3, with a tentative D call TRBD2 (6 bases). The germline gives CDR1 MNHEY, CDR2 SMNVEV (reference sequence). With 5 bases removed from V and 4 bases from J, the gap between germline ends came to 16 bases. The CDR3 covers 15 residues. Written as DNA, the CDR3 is TGTGCCAGCAGTAGCCGCGGGACCCAACCAGATACGCAGTATTTT. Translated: CASSSRGTQPDTQYF.

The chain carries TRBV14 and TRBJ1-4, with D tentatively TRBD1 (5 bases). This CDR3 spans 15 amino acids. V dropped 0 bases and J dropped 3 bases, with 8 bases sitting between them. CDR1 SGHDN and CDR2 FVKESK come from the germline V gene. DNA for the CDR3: TGTGCCAGCAGCCAAGATAGGACATCTAATGAAAAACTGTTTTTT. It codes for CASSQDRTSNEKLFF.

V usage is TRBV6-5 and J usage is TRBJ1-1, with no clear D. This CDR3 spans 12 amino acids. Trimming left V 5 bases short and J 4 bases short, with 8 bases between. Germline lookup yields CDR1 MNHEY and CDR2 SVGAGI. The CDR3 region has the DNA TGTGCCAGCAGTCCCCCGGGCACTGAAGCTTTCTTT. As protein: CASSPPGTEAFF.

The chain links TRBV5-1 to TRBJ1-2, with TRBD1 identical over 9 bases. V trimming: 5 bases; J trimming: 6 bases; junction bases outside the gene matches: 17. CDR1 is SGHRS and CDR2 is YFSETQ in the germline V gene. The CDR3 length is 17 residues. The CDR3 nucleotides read TGCGCCAGCAGTGGTCGGCCGGGACAGGGCTTTACCGATGGCTACACCTTC. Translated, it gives CASSGRPGQGFTDGYTF.

The CDR3 nucleotides are TGTGCCAGCAGCGTAGGTAGGAGACGCACTGAAGCTTTCTTT. Residues: CASSVGRRRTEAFF. This chain uses TRBV9 with TRBJ1-1; D is ambiguous. Germline V gene sequence: CDR1 SGDLS, CDR2 YYNGEE. V shed 0 bases and J shed 4 bases, with 10 bases lying between them. CDR3 length: 14 amino acids.

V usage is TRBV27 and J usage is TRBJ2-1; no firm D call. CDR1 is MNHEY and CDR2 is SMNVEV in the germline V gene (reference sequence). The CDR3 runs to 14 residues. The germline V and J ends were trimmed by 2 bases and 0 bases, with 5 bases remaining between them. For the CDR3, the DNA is TGTGCCAGCAGTTTACCTAGCTCCTACAATGAGCAGTTCTTC. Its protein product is CASSLPSSYNEQFF.

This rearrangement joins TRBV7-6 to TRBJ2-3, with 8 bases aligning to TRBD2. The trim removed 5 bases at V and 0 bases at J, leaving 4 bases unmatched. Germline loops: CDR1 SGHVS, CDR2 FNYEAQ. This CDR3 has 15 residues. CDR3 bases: TGTGCCAGCAGCAGTAGCGGGGTTAGCACAGATACGCAGTATTTT. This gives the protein CASSSSGVSTDTQYF. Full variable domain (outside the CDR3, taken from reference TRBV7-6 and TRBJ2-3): GAGVSQSPRYKVTKRGQDVALRCDPISGHVSLYWYRQALGQGPEFLTYFNYEAQQDKSGLPNDRFSAERPEGSISTLTIQRTEQRDSAMYRCASSSSGVSTDTQYFGPGTRLTVL.

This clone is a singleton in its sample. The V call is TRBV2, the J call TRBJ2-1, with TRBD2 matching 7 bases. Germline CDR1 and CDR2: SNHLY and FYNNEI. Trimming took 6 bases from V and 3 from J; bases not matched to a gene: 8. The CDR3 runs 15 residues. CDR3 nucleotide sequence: TGTGCCAGCAGCGCCGTTCTAGCGGACTACAATGAGCAGTTCTTC. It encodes CASSAVLADYNEQFF.

The CDR3 DNA reads as TGTGCCAGCAGCTTAGTCGGGTTCGACGAAGATACGCAGTATTTT. Its protein is CASSLVGFDEDTQYF. The chain employs TRBV11-3 and TRBJ2-3; no definite D call. Looked up from germline, CDR1 is SGHNT and CDR2 is YENEEA. The CDR3 spans 15 residues. V dropped 1 base and J dropped 5 bases, with 13 bases sitting between them.

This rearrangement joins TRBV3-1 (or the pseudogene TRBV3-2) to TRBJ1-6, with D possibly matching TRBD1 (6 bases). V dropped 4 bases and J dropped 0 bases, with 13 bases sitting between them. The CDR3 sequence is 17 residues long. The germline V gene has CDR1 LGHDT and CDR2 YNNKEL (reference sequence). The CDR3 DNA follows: TGTGCCAGCAGCCTCACAGGGCAACTCTCCTATAATTCACCCCTCCACTTT. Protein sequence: CASSLTGQLSYNSPLHF.

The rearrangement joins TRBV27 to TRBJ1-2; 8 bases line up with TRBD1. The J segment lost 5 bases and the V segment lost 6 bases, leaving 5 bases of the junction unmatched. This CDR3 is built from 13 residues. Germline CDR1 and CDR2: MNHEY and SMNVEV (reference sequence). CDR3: CASSDRGWYGYTF. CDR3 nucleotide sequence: TGTGCCAGCAGCGACAGGGGATGGTATGGCTACACCTTC.

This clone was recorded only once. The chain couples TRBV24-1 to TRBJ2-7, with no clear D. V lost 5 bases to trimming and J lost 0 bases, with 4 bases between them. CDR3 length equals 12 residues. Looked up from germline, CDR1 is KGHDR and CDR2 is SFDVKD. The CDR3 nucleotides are TGTGCCACCAGTGGAGGCTCCTACGAGCAGTACTTC. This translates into CATSGGSYEQYF.

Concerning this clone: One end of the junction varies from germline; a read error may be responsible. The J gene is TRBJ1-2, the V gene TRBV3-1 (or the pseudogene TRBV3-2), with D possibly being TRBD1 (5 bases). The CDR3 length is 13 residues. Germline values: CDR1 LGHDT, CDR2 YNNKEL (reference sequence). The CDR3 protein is CASSQADSFPYYF. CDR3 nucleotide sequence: TGTGCCAGCAGCCAGGCCGACAGTTTCCCCTATTACTTC.

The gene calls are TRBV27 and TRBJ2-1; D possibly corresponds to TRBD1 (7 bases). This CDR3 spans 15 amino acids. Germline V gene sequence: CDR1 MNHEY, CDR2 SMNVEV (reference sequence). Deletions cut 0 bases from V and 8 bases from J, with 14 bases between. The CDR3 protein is CASSLSQGGVDEQFF. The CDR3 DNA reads TGTGCCAGCAGTTTATCCCAGGGGGGAGTGGATGAGCAGTTCTTC.